This T cell receptor (beta chain) was retrieved from a study of radiotherapy plus CTLA-4 blockade in lung cancer (dated by TCRdb to the late 2010s). Regarding the research as a whole: Objective responses occurred in around 20% of enrolled patients, and over 30% achieved disease control.

Focal radiation therapy combined with CTLA-4 blockade (ipilimumab) was tested in patients with chemo-refractory metastatic non-small-cell lung cancer. About this clone itself: No cognate antigen has been identified for it. No much larger clone is present one base from it, and per-base qualities are unavailable.

Libraries were prepared through the immunoSEQ multiplex PCR assay. The clones in this table, taken by TCRdb from immuneACCESS, are in-frame only. Not every clone is retained; where verified, under half of the shortfall comes from an unresolved V gene, and the cause of the rest is unknown. This sample lists about 66,000 clones; approximately 82% were detected once. The ten top clones hold 4% to 5% of the sample. General conclusions and limits of the study: TCR clones derived from tumors expanded in peripheral blood after treatment with radiotherapy and ipilimumab. Early dynamic changes in blood T cell clones, together with increased serum interferon-beta after radiation, were reported as the strongest predictors of response.

The sample was peripheral blood, taken from a patient treated with radiotherapy plus ipilimumab. This receptor was obtained from a human donor with non-small cell lung cancer who had a partial response to radiotherapy plus ipilimumab.

For the CDR3, the sequence is CAWLGNTEAFF. The sequenced DNA: TGTGCCTGGCTAGGGAACACTGAAGCTTTCTTT. The chain uses TRBV30 and TRBJ1-1, with the D gene not confidently named. The CDR3 contains 11 residues, cysteine and phenylalanine counted. Only the CDR3 part of the read is kept: 33 bases, read in frame from the first base. According to the germline V gene (reference sequence), CDR1 reads GTSNPN and CDR2 reads SVGIG. Deletion took 5 bases off V and 1 base off J, with a span of 5 bases between the germline ends. The CDR3, completed at both ends by the reference TRBV30 and TRBJ1-1 genes, gives the full variable domain SQTIHQWPATLVQPVGSPLSLECTVEGTSNPNLYWYRQAAGRGLQLLFYSVGIGQISSEVPQNLSASRPQDRQFILSSKKLLLSDSGFYLCAWLGNTEAFFGQGTRLTVV.